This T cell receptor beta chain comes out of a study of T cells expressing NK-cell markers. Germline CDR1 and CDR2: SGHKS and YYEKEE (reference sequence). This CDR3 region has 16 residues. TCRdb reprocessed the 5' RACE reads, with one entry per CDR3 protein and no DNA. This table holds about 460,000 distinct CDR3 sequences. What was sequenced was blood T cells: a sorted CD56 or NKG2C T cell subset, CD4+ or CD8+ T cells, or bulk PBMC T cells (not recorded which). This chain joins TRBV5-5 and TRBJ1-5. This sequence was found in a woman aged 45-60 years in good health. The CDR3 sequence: CASSFSSTPMNQPQHF.